A selection of T cell receptor beta chains follows, all from one sample in a study of long-term antiretroviral therapy in people with HIV. Method: immunoSEQ multiplex PCR; TCRdb's copy keeps in-frame clones and lacks some. The table has about 25,000 clones, around nine tenths seen once. Sequenced material: unsorted PBMCs, taken roughly 4.5 years after starting antiretroviral therapy. All receptors come from a young man with HIV. Both conserved end residues are part of each CDR3. Fields, in order: CDR3 protein, CDR3 DNA, J gene, D gene, V gene, clone size, CDR3 length. D genes are given only for firm matches. Only some rows state a clone size, as once, few, many or a class for expanded clones.

CDR3: CASSLGVGATYEQYF
DNA: TGTGCCAGCAGCTTAGGGGTGGGGGCGACGTACGAGCAGTACTTC
J: TRBJ2-7
D: -
V: TRBV11-1
size: once
length: 15

CDR3: CASSQEGNEQFF
DNA: TGCGCCAGCAGCCAAGAGGGCAATGAGCAGTTCTTC
J: TRBJ2-1
D: -
V: TRBV4-1
size: -
length: 12

CDR3: CASSSDRGAYNEQFF
DNA: TGTGCCAGCTCATCCGACAGGGGGGCCTACAATGAGCAGTTCTTC
J: TRBJ2-1
D: TRBD1
V: TRBV18
size: -
length: 15

CDR3: CASSPQLSNQPQHF
DNA: TGTGCCAGCTCACCACAGCTGAGCAATCAGCCCCAGCATTTT
J: TRBJ1-5
D: -
V: TRBV18
size: once
length: 14

CDR3: CASSPATGAGQPQHF
DNA: TGTGCCAGCAGCCCCGCGACAGGGGCAGGACAGCCCCAGCATTTT
J: TRBJ1-5
D: TRBD1
V: TRBV7-2
size: -
length: 15

CDR3: CASSLEGAGELFF
DNA: TGTGCCAGCAGCTTAGAGGGGGCCGGGGAGCTGTTTTTT
J: TRBJ2-2
D: -
V: TRBV7-3
size: -
length: 13

CDR3: CASSYSAYEQYF
DNA: TGTGCCAGCAGTTACTCAGCCTACGAGCAGTACTTC
J: TRBJ2-7
D: -
V: TRBV6-6
size: -
length: 12

CDR3: CASTGTPPQKYEQYF
DNA: TGTGCCAGCACAGGTACCCCCCCCCAGAAATACGAGCAGTACTTC
J: TRBJ2-7
D: -
V: TRBV6-4
size: -
length: 15

CDR3: CASGLEVGNSPLHF
DNA: TGTGCTAGTGGGCTCGAAGTAGGTAATTCACCCCTCCACTTT
J: TRBJ1-6
D: -
V: TRBV12-5
size: -
length: 14

CDR3: CASSVVLAYEQYF
DNA: TGTGCCAGCAGCGTAGTACTAGCGTACGAGCAGTACTTC
J: TRBJ2-7
D: TRBD2
V: TRBV7-8
size: -
length: 13

CDR3: CARSTGQGPNTEAFF
DNA: TGTGCCAGAAGCACAGGACAGGGACCCAACACTGAAGCTTTCTTT
J: TRBJ1-1
D: -
V: TRBV7-5
size: -
length: 15

CDR3: CASLSRGRGEAFF
DNA: TGTGCCAGCCTATCCAGGGGGCGGGGTGAAGCTTTCTTT
J: TRBJ1-1
D: TRBD1
V: TRBV19
size: -
length: 13

CDR3: CASSWLLTGELFF
DNA: TGTGCCAGTAGTTGGCTTTTAACCGGGGAGCTGTTTTTT
J: TRBJ2-2
D: -
V: TRBV19
size: -
length: 13

CDR3: CASSRLDQGGYEQYF
DNA: TGCGCCAGCAGCCGCCTCGACCAAGGCGGGTACGAGCAGTACTTC
J: TRBJ2-7
D: -
V: TRBV4-3
size: -
length: 15

CDR3: CASSQEVRVNTEAFF
DNA: TGCGCCAGCAGCCAAGAGGTCCGGGTGAACACTGAAGCTTTCTTT
J: TRBJ1-1
D: -
V: TRBV4-3
size: -
length: 15

CDR3: CASSLASPLAEVYNEQFF
DNA: TGTGCCAGCAGCTTAGCCTCCCCGCTAGCGGAGGTCTACAATGAGCAGTTCTTC
J: TRBJ2-1
D: TRBD2
V: TRBV7-6
size: -
length: 18

CDR3: CASSEWTSPGDEKLFF
DNA: TGTGCCAGCAGTGAATGGACGAGTCCGGGGGATGAAAAACTGTTTTTT
J: TRBJ1-4
D: -
V: TRBV6-1
size: -
length: 16

CDR3: CASSQERGLSSGYTF
DNA: TGTGCCAGCAGCCAAGAGAGGGGACTCTCTAGCGGCTACACCTTC
J: TRBJ1-2
D: -
V: TRBV4-2
size: -
length: 15

CDR3: CASSPGQGHGYTF
DNA: TGTGCCAGCTCACCTGGACAGGGACATGGCTACACCTTC
J: TRBJ1-2
D: TRBD1
V: TRBV18
size: -
length: 13

CDR3: CASSDWNDGGYTF
DNA: TGTGCCAGCAGTGATTGGAATGACGGTGGCTACACCTTC
J: TRBJ1-2
D: -
V: TRBV6-1
size: -
length: 13

CDR3: CAWFVNTEAFF
DNA: TGTGCCTGGTTCGTGAACACTGAAGCTTTCTTT
J: TRBJ1-1
D: -
V: TRBV30
size: -
length: 11

CDR3: CASSLDPDTQYF
DNA: TGTGCCAGCAGCTTGGATCCAGATACGCAGTATTTT
J: TRBJ2-3
D: -
V: TRBV5-6
size: -
length: 12

CDR3: CASGSLGSAGELFF
DNA: TGTGCCAGCGGCTCCCTAGGAAGTGCCGGGGAGCTGTTTTTT
J: TRBJ2-2
D: -
V: TRBV6-5
size: -
length: 14

CDR3: CASSDLGNTGELFF
DNA: TGTGCCAGCTCAGATCTCGGGAACACCGGGGAGCTGTTTTTT
J: TRBJ2-2
D: -
V: TRBV18
size: -
length: 14

CDR3: CSVSGSSYNEQFF
DNA: TGCAGCGTTTCCGGGAGCTCCTACAATGAGCAGTTCTTC
J: TRBJ2-1
D: -
V: TRBV29-1
size: -
length: 13

CDR3: CASSLGDRGEQYF
DNA: TGTGCCAGCAGCTTGGGGGACAGGGGCGAGCAGTACTTC
J: TRBJ2-7
D: TRBD1
V: TRBV7-2
size: -
length: 13

CDR3: CASSSQKGYSPLHF
DNA: TGTGCCAGCAGCTCACAGAAGGGTTATTCACCCCTCCACTTT
J: TRBJ1-6
D: -
V: TRBV7-9
size: few
length: 14

CDR3: CASSLYRGVGEQFF
DNA: TGTGCCAGCAGCTTATATCGGGGCGTAGGGGAGCAGTTCTTC
J: TRBJ2-1
D: -
V: TRBV13
size: -
length: 14

CDR3: CASSRSNQPQHF
DNA: TGTGCCAGCAGTCGTAGCAATCAGCCCCAGCATTTT
J: TRBJ1-5
D: -
V: TRBV6-1
size: -
length: 12